Below, 2 T cell receptor beta chains from the same sample are listed, as sequenced in a study of blood T cell repertoires in COVID-19. The table came from immunoSEQ multiplex PCR; TCRdb's copy has only in-frame clones and leaves some out. The profile shows 55,000 to 60,000 clones, 70% to 90% of them singletons. The sequencing input was peripheral blood. These TCRs come from a man aged 40-49 years with active COVID-19.

The gene calls are TRBV19 and TRBJ2-2; D is perhaps TRBD2 (6 bases). CDR1 LNHDA and CDR2 SQIVND come from the germline V gene (reference sequence). This CDR3 comprises 14 residues. V was clipped by 7 bases and J by 3 bases, with 12 bases between them. CDR3: CASKASVDTGELFF. Written as DNA, the CDR3 is TGTGCCAGTAAGGCTAGCGTAGACACCGGGGAGCTGTTTTTT.

The chain has TRBV3-1 (or the pseudogene TRBV3-2) and TRBJ2-7; TRBD2 matches 8 bases. The germline CDR1 and CDR2 sequences are LGHDT and YNNKEL (reference sequence). V was clipped by 3 bases and J by 4 bases; unmatched bases: 8. The CDR3 totals 15 residues. CDR3 sequence: CASSQNGRAGYEQYF. CDR3 DNA sequence: TGTGCCAGCAGCCAGAACGGGAGGGCCGGGTACGAGCAGTACTTC.